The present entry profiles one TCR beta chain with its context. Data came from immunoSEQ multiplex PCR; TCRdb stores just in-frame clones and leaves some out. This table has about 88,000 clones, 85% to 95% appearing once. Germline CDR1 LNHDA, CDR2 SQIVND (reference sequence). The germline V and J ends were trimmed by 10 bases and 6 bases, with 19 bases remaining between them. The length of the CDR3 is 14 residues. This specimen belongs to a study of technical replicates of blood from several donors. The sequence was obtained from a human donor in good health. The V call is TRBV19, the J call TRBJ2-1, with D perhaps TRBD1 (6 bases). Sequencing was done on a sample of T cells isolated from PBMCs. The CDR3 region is CATRTANGPNEQFF. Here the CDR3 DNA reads TGTGCCACCAGGACAGCCAATGGGCCCAATGAGCAGTTCTTC.